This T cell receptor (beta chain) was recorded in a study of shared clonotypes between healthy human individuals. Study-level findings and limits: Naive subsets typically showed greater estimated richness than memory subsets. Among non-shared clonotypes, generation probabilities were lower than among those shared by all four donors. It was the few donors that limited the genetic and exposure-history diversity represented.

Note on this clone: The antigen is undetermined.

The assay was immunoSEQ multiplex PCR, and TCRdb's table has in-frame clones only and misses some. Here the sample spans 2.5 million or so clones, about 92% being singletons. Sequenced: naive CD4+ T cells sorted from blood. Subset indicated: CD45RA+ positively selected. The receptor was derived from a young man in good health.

In nucleotides, the CDR3 is TGTGCCACTAGGACAGCGTGGACCAATGAGCAGTTCTTC. This sequence encodes CATRTAWTNEQFF. This chain links TRBV5-4 with TRBJ2-1, with a tentative D call TRBD1 (6 bases). CDR1 and CDR2 (germline): SGHNT, YYREEE (reference sequence). V lost 9 bases, J lost 6 bases, and 16 bases lay in between. This CDR3 has 13 residues.